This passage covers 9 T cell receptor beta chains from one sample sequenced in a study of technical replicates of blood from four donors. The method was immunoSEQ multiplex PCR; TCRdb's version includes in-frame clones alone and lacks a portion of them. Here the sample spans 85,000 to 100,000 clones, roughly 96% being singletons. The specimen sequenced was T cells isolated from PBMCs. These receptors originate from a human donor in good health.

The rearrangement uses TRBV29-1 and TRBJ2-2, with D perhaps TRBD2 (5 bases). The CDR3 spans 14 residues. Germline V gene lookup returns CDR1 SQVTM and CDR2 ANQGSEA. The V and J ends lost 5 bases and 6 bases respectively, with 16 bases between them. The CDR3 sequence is CSVKVGGSSGELFF. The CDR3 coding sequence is TGCAGCGTTAAGGTTGGCGGGTCCTCCGGGGAGCTGTTTTTT.

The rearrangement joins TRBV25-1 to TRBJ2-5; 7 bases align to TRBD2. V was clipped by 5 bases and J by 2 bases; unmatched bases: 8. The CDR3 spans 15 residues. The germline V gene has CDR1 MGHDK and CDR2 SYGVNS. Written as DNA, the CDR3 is TGTGCCAGCAGTCGAGGTTGGGGGGGACAAGAGACCCAGTACTTC. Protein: CASSRGWGGQETQYF.

The DNA for the CDR3 is TGTGCCAGCAGTACGGGGACAGGCTATGGCTACACCTTC. This translates into CASSTGTGYGYTF. V gene TRBV11-2 combines with J gene TRBJ1-2; 8 positions agree with TRBD1. Looked up from germline, CDR1 is SGHAT and CDR2 is FQNNGV. V gave up 6 bases and J gave up 4 bases; unmatched junction bases: 4. The CDR3 extends over 13 amino acids.

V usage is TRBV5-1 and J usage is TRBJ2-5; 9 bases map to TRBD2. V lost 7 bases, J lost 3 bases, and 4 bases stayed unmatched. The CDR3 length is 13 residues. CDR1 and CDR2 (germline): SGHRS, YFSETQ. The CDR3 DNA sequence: TGCGCCAGCGGACTAGCGTCAGAAGAGACCCAGTACTTC. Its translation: CASGLASEETQYF. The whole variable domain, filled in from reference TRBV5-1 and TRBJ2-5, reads KAGVTQTPRYLIKTRGQQVTLSCSPISGHRSVSWYQQTPGQGLQFLFEYFSETQRNKGNFPGRFSGRQFSNSRSEMNVSTLELGDSALYLCASGLASEETQYFGPGTRLLVL.

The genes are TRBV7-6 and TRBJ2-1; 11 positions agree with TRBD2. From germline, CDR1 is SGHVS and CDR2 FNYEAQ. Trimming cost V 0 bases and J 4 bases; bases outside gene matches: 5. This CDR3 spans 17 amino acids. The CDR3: CASSLAPLAGGYNEQFF. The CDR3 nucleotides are TGTGCCAGCAGCTTAGCGCCCCTAGCGGGAGGATACAATGAGCAGTTCTTC.

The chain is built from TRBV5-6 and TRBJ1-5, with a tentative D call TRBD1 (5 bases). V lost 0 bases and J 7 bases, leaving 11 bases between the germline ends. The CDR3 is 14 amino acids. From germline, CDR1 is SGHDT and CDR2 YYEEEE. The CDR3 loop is CASSLGGEEQPQHF. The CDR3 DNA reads TGTGCCAGCAGCTTGGGAGGGGAGGAACAGCCCCAGCATTTT. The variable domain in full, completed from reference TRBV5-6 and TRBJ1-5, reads DAGVTQSPTHLIKTRGQQVTLRCSPKSGHDTVSWYQQALGQGPQFIFQYYEEEERQRGNFPDRFSGHQFPNYSSELNVNALLLGDSALYLCASSLGGEEQPQHFGDGTRLSIL.

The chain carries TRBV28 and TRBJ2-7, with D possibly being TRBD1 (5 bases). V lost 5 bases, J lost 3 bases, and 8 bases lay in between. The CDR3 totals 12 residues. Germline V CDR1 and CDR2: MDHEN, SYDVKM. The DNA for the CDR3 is TGTGCCAGCAGTATCACAGGCTACGAGCAGTACTTC. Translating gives CASSITGYEQYF.

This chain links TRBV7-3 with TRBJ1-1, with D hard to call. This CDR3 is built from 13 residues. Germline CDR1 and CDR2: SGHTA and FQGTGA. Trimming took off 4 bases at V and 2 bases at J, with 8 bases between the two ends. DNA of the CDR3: TGTGCCAGCAGCTGGGCCCCAAACACTGAAGCTTTCTTT. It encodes CASSWAPNTEAFF.

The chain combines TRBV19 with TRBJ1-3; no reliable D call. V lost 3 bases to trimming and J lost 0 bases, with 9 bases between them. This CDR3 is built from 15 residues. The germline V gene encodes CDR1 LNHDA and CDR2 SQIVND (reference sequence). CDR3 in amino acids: CASSILGGSGNTIYF. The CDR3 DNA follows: TGTGCCAGTAGTATCCTTGGAGGCTCTGGAAACACCATATATTTT.